Below, one T cell receptor beta chain is given with its context. This entry is derived from a study of blood T cell repertoires in COVID-19. This table comes from immunoSEQ multiplex PCR, and its TCRdb copy is limited to in-frame clones, with some not included. Here the sample spans 150,000 to 180,000 clones, about 79% being singletons. CDR1 SNHLY and CDR2 FYNNEI come from the germline V gene. The CDR3 has 12 residues. Trimming cost V 5 bases and J 6 bases, with 8 bases left between them. The TCR originated in a woman aged 55-70 years with acute or convalescent COVID-19. This chain uses TRBV2 with TRBJ2-1, with D tentatively TRBD2 (6 bases). The sample taken for sequencing was peripheral blood. DNA of the CDR3: TGTGCCAGCAGTCGGGACTCCAATGAGCAGTTCTTC. It encodes CASSRDSNEQFF.